The rows below give T cell receptor beta chains drawn from one sample of a study of cytotoxic CD8 clonotypes in ibrutinib-treated CLL. Sequenced by immunoSEQ multiplex PCR; TCRdb stores in-frame clones only, minus some. The profile shows about 300,000 clones, under 70% of them singletons. The sequencing used PBMCs, collected after 36 months of ibrutinib treatment. The source of these receptors is a human donor with chronic lymphocytic leukemia. Each CDR3 is given with its conserved first and last residue. A D gene is named only where the DNA matches it firmly. Where a row states a size, it is once, few, many or the class of an expanded clone; other rows omit it.

TRBV23-1	TRBJ2-3	.	.	CASSQSGGEGTTDTQYF	TGCGCCAGCAGTCAATCGGGGGGAGAGGGGACCACAGATACGCAGTATTTT
TRBV7-9	TRBJ1-4	.	.	CASTPGRGNEKLFF	TGTGCCAGCACCCCGGGGAGAGGGAATGAAAAACTGTTTTTT
TRBV11-2	TRBJ1-4	.	.	CASSLGVTTNEKLFF	TGTGCCAGCAGCTTAGGAGTAACAACTAATGAAAAACTGTTTTTT
TRBV10-1	TRBJ2-7	.	TRBD1	CASSYSTGEPYEQYF	TGCGCCAGCAGTTATTCGACAGGGGAGCCCTACGAGCAGTACTTC
TRBV29-1	TRBJ2-7	.	.	CSALEWANYEQYF	TGCAGCGCCCTGGAGTGGGCCAACTACGAGCAGTACTTC
TRBV7-3	TRBJ2-7	.	.	CASSSQGYEQYF	TGTGCCAGCAGCTCCCAGGGCTACGAGCAGTACTTC
TRBV28	TRBJ1-4	once	.	CASSLSGPFNEKLFF	TGTGCCAGCAGTTTATCGGGACCGTTTAATGAAAAACTGTTTTTT
TRBV5-1	TRBJ2-3	few	.	CASSLVGTDTQYF	TGCGCCAGCAGCTTGGTCGGCACAGATACGCAGTATTTT
TRBV2	TRBJ1-2	few	.	CASSGGQFYGYTF	TGTGCCAGCAGTGGGGGACAATTCTATGGCTACACCTTC
TRBV9	TRBJ2-7	few	.	CASSVGQFYEQYF	TGTGCCAGCAGCGTAGGACAATTCTACGAGCAGTACTTC
TRBV11-2	TRBJ1-6	once	.	CASSLVGNSPLHF	TGTGCCAGCAGCTTAGTAGGGAATTCACCCCTCCACTTT
TRBV27	TRBJ2-5	few	TRBD1	CASSSHRGSWKETQYF	TGTGCCAGCAGTTCACACAGGGGATCGTGGAAAGAGACCCAGTACTTC
TRBV29-1	TRBJ1-1	.	.	CSVEGQGENTEAFF	TGCAGCGTCGAGGGCCAGGGAGAAAACACTGAAGCTTTCTTT
TRBV5-6	TRBJ2-6	once	.	CASSLIGRGAGANVLTF	TGTGCCAGCAGCTTAATCGGCAGGGGAGCTGGGGCCAACGTCCTGACTTTC
TRBV5-4	TRBJ1-2	.	.	CASSFDGANYGYTF	TGTGCCAGCAGCTTTGACGGAGCTAACTATGGCTACACCTTC
TRBV5-6	TRBJ1-2	few	.	CASSLFPQDGYTF	TGTGCCAGCAGCTTGTTCCCCCAGGATGGCTACACCTTC
TRBV5-1	TRBJ1-1	.	.	CASSLVMNTEAFF	TGCGCCAGCAGCTTGGTCATGAACACTGAAGCTTTCTTT
TRBV9	TRBJ1-2	few	.	CASSVEREKAPYGYTF	TGTGCCAGCAGCGTAGAGAGGGAAAAAGCGCCCTATGGCTACACCTTC
TRBV19	TRBJ2-1	.	.	CASSRSGFGYNEQFF	TGTGCCAGTAGCCGTTCGGGGTTTGGGTACAATGAGCAGTTCTTC
TRBV4-1	TRBJ1-2	.	TRBD1	CASSQAQGSSGTGGGNTF	TGCGCCAGCAGCCAAGCCCAAGGGAGCTCCGGGACAGGGGGCGGTAACACCTTC
TRBV4-1	TRBJ2-1	.	.	CASSQGSIGGGEQFF	TGCGCCAGCAGCCAAGGTTCAATAGGTGGGGGGGAGCAGTTCTTC
TRBV5-4	TRBJ2-4	once	.	CASSMDSQENIQYF	TGTGCCAGCAGTATGGACAGCCAAGAAAACATTCAGTACTTC
TRBV28	TRBJ2-3	.	TRBD2	CAIGASGLVTDTQYF	TGTGCCATAGGGGCCTCGGGACTAGTCACAGATACGCAGTATTTT
TRBV9	TRBJ1-2	once	.	CASSSSYKFGYGYTF	TGTGCCAGCAGCTCATCATACAAGTTCGGGTATGGCTACACCTTC
TRBV29-1	TRBJ2-2	.	.	CSVEVRGWGPGELFF	TGCAGCGTTGAAGTCCGGGGCTGGGGACCCGGGGAGCTGTTTTTT
TRBV10-3	TRBJ1-2	.	.	CAISETATNYGYTF	TGTGCCATCAGTGAGACAGCGACTAACTATGGCTACACCTTC
TRBV18	TRBJ2-7	.	.	CASSRGTVYEQYF	TGTGCCAGCTCACGCGGGACAGTCTACGAGCAGTACTTC
TRBV5-1	TRBJ2-1	.	.	CASSLERGREQFF	TGCGCCAGCAGCTTGGAACGGGGGCGTGAGCAGTTCTTC
TRBV6-5	TRBJ2-1	.	.	CASSPGRVWFPEQFF	TGTGCCAGCAGCCCCGGACGTGTCTGGTTCCCTGAGCAGTTCTTC
TRBV4-1	TRBJ2-5	.	TRBD1	CASSQVTGFGETQYF	TGCGCCAGCAGCCAAGTGACAGGGTTTGGGGAGACCCAGTACTTC
TRBV9	TRBJ2-3	once	TRBD1	CASSAKGQGFIGITDTQYF	TGTGCCAGCAGCGCAAAGGGACAGGGCTTCATCGGGATCACAGATACGCAGTATTTT
TRBV4-1	TRBJ1-2	.	.	CASSQDPPPRDNYGYTF	TGCGCCAGCAGCCAAGATCCACCACCCAGGGATAACTATGGCTACACCTTC
TRBV5-1	TRBJ1-6	.	.	CASSLAPNLDSPLHF	TGCGCCAGCAGCTTGGCCCCTAATCTGGATTCACCCCTCCACTTT
TRBV5-1	TRBJ2-5	.	.	CASSLGGGRTQETQYF	TGCGCCAGCAGCTTGGGCGGGGGCAGGACCCAAGAGACCCAGTACTTC
TRBV7-2	TRBJ2-3	.	.	CASSLGVGLSSTDTQYF	TGTGCCAGCAGCTTAGGGGTGGGGCTATCAAGCACAGATACGCAGTATTTT
TRBV5-6	TRBJ2-2	.	.	CASSTRGAGELFF	TGTGCCAGCAGCACCAGGGGGGCCGGGGAGCTGTTTTTT
TRBV7-9	TRBJ1-1	.	.	CASTLELLGGYAEAFF	TGTGCCAGCACCCTAGAGTTATTAGGGGGGTACGCTGAAGCTTTCTTT
TRBV4-2	TRBJ2-7	.	TRBD2	CASSQTPGLAGGPRYEQYF	TGTGCCAGCAGCCAAACCCCGGGACTAGCGGGGGGACCCCGGTACGAGCAGTACTTC
TRBV30	TRBJ1-5	.	TRBD1	CAWLRGQLNQPQHF	TGTGCCTGGCTGCGGGGACAGCTAAATCAGCCCCAGCATTTT
TRBV9	TRBJ2-2	once	TRBD2	CASSIAGASNTGELFF	TGTGCCAGCAGCATAGCGGGGGCCTCGAACACCGGGGAGCTGTTTTTT
TRBV28	TRBJ2-7	.	TRBD2	CASSLTGGYEQYF	TGTGCCAGCAGTTTGACGGGGGGCTACGAGCAGTACTTC
TRBV19	TRBJ1-2	.	.	CASSIGPGPIYGYTF	TGTGCCAGTAGTATAGGACCGGGTCCTATTTATGGCTACACCTTC